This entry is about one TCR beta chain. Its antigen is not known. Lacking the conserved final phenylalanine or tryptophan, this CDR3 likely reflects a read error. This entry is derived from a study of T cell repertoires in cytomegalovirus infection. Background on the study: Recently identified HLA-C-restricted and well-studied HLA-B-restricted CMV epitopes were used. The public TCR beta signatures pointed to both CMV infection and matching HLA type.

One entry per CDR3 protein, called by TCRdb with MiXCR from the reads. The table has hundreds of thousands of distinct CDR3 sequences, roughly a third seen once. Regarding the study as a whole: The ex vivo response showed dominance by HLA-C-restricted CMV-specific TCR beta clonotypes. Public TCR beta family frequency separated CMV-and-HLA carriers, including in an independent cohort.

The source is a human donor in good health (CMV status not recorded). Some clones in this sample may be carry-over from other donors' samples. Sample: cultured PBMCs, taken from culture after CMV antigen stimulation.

The DNA for the CDR3 is TGTGCCAGCAGCTACAGGGTATACCAAGAGACCCAGTACTCC. Protein: CASSYRVYQETQYS. V gene TRBV5-5 combines with J gene TRBJ2-5, with D possibly matching TRBD1 (6 bases). CDR3 size: 14 residues. Germline CDR1 SGHKS, CDR2 YYEKEE (reference sequence). V gave up 3 bases and J gave up 0 bases, with 9 bases separating them.